The next 12 T cell receptor beta chains were all read from a single sample in a study of blood T cell repertoires in COVID-19. This table comes from immunoSEQ multiplex PCR, and its TCRdb copy is limited to in-frame clones, with some not included. The sample has fewer than 350,000 clones, under 95% seen once. The sample comprised PBMCs or T cells enriched from blood (not recorded which). The receptor source for this set is a woman aged 40-49 years with acute COVID-19.

This clone was counted between two and nine times. The rearrangement links TRBV6-1 to TRBJ2-3; tentative D call: TRBD1 (6 bases). Germline loops: CDR1 MNHNS, CDR2 SASEGT. The CDR3 runs to 15 residues. V was pared by 1 base and J by 2 bases, with 10 bases between. The CDR3 here is CASSEDRVNTDTQYF. CDR3 nucleotide sequence: TGTGCCAGCAGTGAAGACAGGGTGAACACAGATACGCAGTATTTT.

The CDR3 nucleotides are TGTGCCAGCAGCTTAAGGTCCTCGGGGGTGGGCTCTGGCTACACCTTC. Translated, it gives CASSLRSSGVGSGYTF. The chain couples TRBV7-9 to TRBJ1-2, with D perhaps TRBD1 (5 bases). CDR3 size: 16 residues. The germline V and J ends were trimmed by 2 bases and 7 bases, with 20 bases remaining between them. Per the germline V gene, CDR1 is SEHNR and CDR2 is FQNEAQ (reference sequence).

The V gene is TRBV10-3, the J gene TRBJ2-2, with 8 positions matching TRBD2. The J segment lost 3 bases and the V segment lost 8 bases, leaving 8 bases of the junction unmatched. The CDR3 length is 15 residues. Germline assignment: CDR1 ENHRY and CDR2 SYGVKD. In DNA, the CDR3 is TGTGCCATCGGCCAAGCGGGAGAGTACACCGGGGAGCTGTTTTTT. Encoded protein: CAIGQAGEYTGELFF.

This sequence joins TRBV3-1 (or the pseudogene TRBV3-2) and TRBJ1-6; D is possibly TRBD1 (6 bases). CDR3 length equals 14 residues. The V end lost 1 base, the J end lost 10 bases, and 11 bases lay between the germline ends. Germline V gene data show CDR1 as LGHDT and CDR2 as YNNKEL (reference sequence). The CDR3 is CASSQAGGESPLHF. The CDR3, as DNA: TGTGCCAGCAGCCAAGCGGGGGGCGAATCACCCCTCCACTTT.

The chain combines TRBV28 with TRBJ1-4, with TRBD1 matching 8 bases. This CDR3 contains 15 residues. Trimming removed 1 base from V and 8 bases from J; junction bases left unmatched: 6. CDR1 and CDR2 from the germline V gene are MDHEN and SYDVKM. In DNA, the CDR3 is TGTGCCAGCAGTTTATATCAGGGGGCGCTGGAAAAACTGTTTTTT. It specifies CASSLYQGALEKLFF.

The chain employs TRBV2 and TRBJ1-2; no clear D. CDR1 is SNHLY, CDR2 FYNNEI, per germline. V dropped 6 bases and J dropped 2 bases, with 10 bases sitting between them. This CDR3 is 13 amino acids long. The CDR3 loop is CASSRKSNYGYTF. CDR3 DNA: TGTGCCAGCAGCAGGAAATCCAACTATGGCTACACCTTC.

The chain has TRBV11-3 and TRBJ2-7; 7 bases map to TRBD2. Germline CDR1 is SGHNT and CDR2 is YENEEA. The CDR3 runs 14 residues. The V gene end was trimmed by 4 bases and the J gene end by 4 bases; junction bases not matched to a gene: 7. The CDR3 DNA sequence: TGTGCCAGCAGCTCACAAGCGGGATGGTACGAGCAGTACTTC. This translates into CASSSQAGWYEQYF.

This clone was found once. The V and J genes are TRBV9 and TRBJ1-2; 8 bases agree with TRBD1. Germline lookup yields CDR1 SGDLS and CDR2 YYNGEE. This CDR3 has 16 amino acids. V lost 4 bases to trimming and J lost 2 bases; unmatched junction nucleotides: 10. The CDR3 reads CASSPRGQGANYGYTF. The CDR3 region has the DNA TGTGCCAGCAGCCCTAGAGGCCAGGGGGCGAACTATGGCTACACCTTC.

The chain is built from TRBV9 and TRBJ2-3, with TRBD2 identical over 14 bases. In germline, CDR1 is SGDLS, CDR2 YYNGEE. The CDR3 covers 16 residues. V lost 3 bases and J lost 7; bases outside the gene matches: 7. For the CDR3, the DNA is TGTGCCAGCAGCGAGGGACTAGCGGGAGCTCTTAATACGCAGTATTTT. Its translation: CASSEGLAGALNTQYF.

The rearrangement links TRBV2 to TRBJ1-1; D is uncertain. V lost 4 bases and J lost 3, with 9 bases in between. Germline CDR1 reads SNHLY; CDR2 reads FYNNEI. The CDR3 length is 13 residues. The DNA for the CDR3 is TGTGCCAGCAGTGCGGTGTCATACACTGAAGCTTTCTTT. Translation: CASSAVSYTEAFF.

CDR3 region: CASSHRSSSGVGYNEQFF. The CDR3 DNA is TGCGCCAGCAGCCACCGGAGTTCTAGCGGGGTTGGCTACAATGAGCAGTTCTTC. V usage is TRBV4-3 and J usage is TRBJ2-1; 9 bases are a match to TRBD2. The CDR3 consists of 18 residues. Per the germline V gene, CDR1 is LGHNA and CDR2 is YSLEER. V lost 3 bases and J lost 3; bases outside the gene matches: 12.

The gene calls are TRBV4-2 and TRBJ2-1, with 9 bases matching TRBD2. This CDR3 is built from 16 residues. The germline V gene has CDR1 LGHNA and CDR2 YNFKEQ. Germline trimming cut 4 bases from V and 9 bases from J; bases unmatched to any gene: 13. The CDR3 sequence is CASSLLGGGVFTEQFF. The CDR3, as DNA: TGTGCCAGCAGCCTTCTGGGCGGGGGGGTATTCACTGAGCAGTTCTTC.